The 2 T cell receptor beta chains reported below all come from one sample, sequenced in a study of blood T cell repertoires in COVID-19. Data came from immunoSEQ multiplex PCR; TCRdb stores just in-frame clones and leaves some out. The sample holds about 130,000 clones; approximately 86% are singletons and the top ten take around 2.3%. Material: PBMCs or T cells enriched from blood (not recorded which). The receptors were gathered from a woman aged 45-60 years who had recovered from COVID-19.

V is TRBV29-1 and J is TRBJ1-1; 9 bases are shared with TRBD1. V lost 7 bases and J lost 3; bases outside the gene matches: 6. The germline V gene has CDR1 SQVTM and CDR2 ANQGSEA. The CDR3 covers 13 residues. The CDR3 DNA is TGCAGCGCCGGACAGGGGTTCGACACTGAAGCTTTCTTT. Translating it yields CSAGQGFDTEAFF.

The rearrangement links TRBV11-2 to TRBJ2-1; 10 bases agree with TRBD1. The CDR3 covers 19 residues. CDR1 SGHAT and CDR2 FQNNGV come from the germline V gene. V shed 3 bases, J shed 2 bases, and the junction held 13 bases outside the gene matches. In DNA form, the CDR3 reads TGTGCCAGCAGCTTCAGCTCGGGACAGGGGTGGCCTACCTACAATGAGCAGTTCTTC. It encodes CASSFSSGQGWPTYNEQFF.